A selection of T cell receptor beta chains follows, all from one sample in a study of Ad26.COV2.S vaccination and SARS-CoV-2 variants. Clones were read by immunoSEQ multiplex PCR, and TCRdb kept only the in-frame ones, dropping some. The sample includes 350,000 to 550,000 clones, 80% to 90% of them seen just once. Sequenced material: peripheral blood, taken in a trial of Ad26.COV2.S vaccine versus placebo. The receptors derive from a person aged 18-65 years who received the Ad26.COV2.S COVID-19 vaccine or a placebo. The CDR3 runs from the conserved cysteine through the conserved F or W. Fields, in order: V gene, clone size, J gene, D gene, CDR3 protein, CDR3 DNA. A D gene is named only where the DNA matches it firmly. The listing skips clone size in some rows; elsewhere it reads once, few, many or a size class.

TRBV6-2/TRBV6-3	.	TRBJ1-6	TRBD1	CASSQGGVGSPLHF	TGTGCCAGCAGTCAGGGGGGTGTTGGTTCACCCCTCCACTTT
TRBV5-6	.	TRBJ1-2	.	CASSLAWGSPNYGYTF	TGTGCCAGCAGCTTGGCCTGGGGGAGTCCTAACTATGGCTACACCTTC
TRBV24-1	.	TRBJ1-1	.	CATSAPGSEAFF	TGTGCCACCAGTGCGCCGGGGAGTGAAGCTTTCTTT
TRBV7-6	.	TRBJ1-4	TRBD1	CASSLDTGGFGKLFF	TGTGCCAGCAGCTTAGACACAGGGGGCTTCGGAAAACTGTTTTTT
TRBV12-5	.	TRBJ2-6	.	CASGYSGANVLTF	TGTGCTAGTGGTTACTCTGGGGCCAACGTCCTGACTTTC
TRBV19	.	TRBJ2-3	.	CASSWGRGIAGATDTQYF	TGTGCCAGTAGTTGGGGAAGGGGGATTGCGGGGGCCACAGATACGCAGTATTTT
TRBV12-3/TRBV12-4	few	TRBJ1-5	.	CASSRDQPQHF	TGTGCCAGCAGTCGAGATCAGCCCCAGCATTTT
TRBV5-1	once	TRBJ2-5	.	CASSGGRGDTQYF	TGCGCCAGCAGTGGGGGTCGTGGGGATACCCAGTACTTC
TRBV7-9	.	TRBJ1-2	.	CASSPLQVYGYTF	TGTGCCAGCAGCCCCCTACAGGTTTATGGCTACACCTTC
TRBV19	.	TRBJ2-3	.	CASSMLGTDTQYF	TGTGCCAGTAGTATGTTAGGCACAGATACGCAGTATTTT
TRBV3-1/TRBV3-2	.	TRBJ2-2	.	CASSQYSGNTGELFF	TGTGCCAGCAGCCAATATAGCGGGAACACCGGGGAGCTGTTTTTT
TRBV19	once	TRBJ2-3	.	CASRGGPADTQYF	TGTGCCAGTAGGGGGGGGCCGGCAGATACGCAGTATTTT
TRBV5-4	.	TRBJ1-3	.	CASSLGVGSSGNTIYF	TGTGCCAGCAGCTTGGGCGTCGGGAGCTCTGGAAACACCATATATTTT
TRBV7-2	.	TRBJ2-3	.	CASSFGGFQDTQYF	TGTGCCAGCAGCTTTGGCGGTTTTCAGGATACGCAGTATTTT
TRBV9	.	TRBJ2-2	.	CASSAQPVVTAGELFF	TGTGCCAGCAGCGCGCAACCCGTAGTGACGGCCGGGGAGCTGTTTTTT
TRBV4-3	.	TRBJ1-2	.	CASSPRNGFLGYTF	TGCGCCAGCAGCCCCCGGAATGGGTTTTTAGGCTACACCTTC
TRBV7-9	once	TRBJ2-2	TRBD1	CASSQDRGIGELFF	TGTGCCAGCAGCCAGGACAGGGGAATCGGGGAGCTGTTTTTT
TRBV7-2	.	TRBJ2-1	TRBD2	CASSLILAGVYNEQFF	TGTGCCAGCAGCCTCATACTAGCGGGAGTCTACAATGAGCAGTTCTTC
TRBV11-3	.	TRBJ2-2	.	CASSPDGLNTGELFF	TGTGCCAGCAGCCCGGACGGGTTGAACACCGGGGAGCTGTTTTTT
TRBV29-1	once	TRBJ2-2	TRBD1	CSVDRGLRTGELFF	TGCAGCGTCGACAGGGGGCTAAGAACCGGGGAGCTGTTTTTT
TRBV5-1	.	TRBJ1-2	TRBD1	CASSSGQGPYGYTF	TGCGCCAGCAGCTCGGGACAGGGACCTTATGGCTACACCTTC
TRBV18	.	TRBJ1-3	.	CASSPPGSPSGNTIYF	TGTGCCAGCTCACCACCAGGTTCACCCTCTGGAAACACCATATATTTT
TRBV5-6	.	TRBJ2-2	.	CASSLGRYTGELFF	TGTGCCAGCAGCTTGGGTCGCTACACCGGGGAGCTGTTTTTT
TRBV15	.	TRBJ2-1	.	CATSTGSSYNEQFF	TGTGCCACCAGCACGGGGAGCTCCTACAATGAGCAGTTCTTC
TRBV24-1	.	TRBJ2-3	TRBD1	CATSDPRDRGADTQYF	TGTGCCACCAGTGATCCACGGGACAGGGGGGCAGATACGCAGTATTTT
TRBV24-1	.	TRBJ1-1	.	CATDSGTEAFF	TGTGCGACGGATTCGGGGACTGAAGCTTTCTTT
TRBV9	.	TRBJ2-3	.	CASSVTGGSTDTQYF	TGTGCCAGCAGCGTAACGGGGGGCAGCACAGATACGCAGTATTTT
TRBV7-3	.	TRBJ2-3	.	CASSLVSSTDTQYF	TGTGCCAGCAGCTTAGTTTCTAGCACAGATACGCAGTATTTT
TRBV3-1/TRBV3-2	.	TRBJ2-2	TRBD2	CASSQVFRTSGNTGELFF	TGTGCCAGCAGCCAAGTTTTCCGGACTAGCGGAAACACCGGGGAGCTGTTTTTT
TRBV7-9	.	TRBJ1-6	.	CASSLRAENSPLHF	TGTGCCAGCAGCTTACGGGCTGAAAATTCACCCCTCCACTTT
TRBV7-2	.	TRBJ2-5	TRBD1	CASSLFPTGLNQETQYF	TGTGCCAGCAGCTTATTCCCGACAGGGTTGAATCAAGAGACCCAGTACTTC
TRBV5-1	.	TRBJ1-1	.	CASSLGTENTEAFF	TGCGCCAGCAGCTTGGGGACGGAGAACACTGAAGCTTTCTTT
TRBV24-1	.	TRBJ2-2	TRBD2	CATSRPAGANTGELFF	TGTGCCACCAGTCGTCCAGCGGGGGCGAACACCGGGGAGCTGTTTTTT
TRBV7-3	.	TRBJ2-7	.	CASSLQRAILSYEQYF	TGTGCCAGCAGCTTACAACGGGCCATCCTATCCTACGAGCAGTACTTC
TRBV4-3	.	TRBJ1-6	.	CASSLDPLNSPLHF	TGCGCCAGCAGCCTCGACCCACTAAATTCACCCCTCCACTTT